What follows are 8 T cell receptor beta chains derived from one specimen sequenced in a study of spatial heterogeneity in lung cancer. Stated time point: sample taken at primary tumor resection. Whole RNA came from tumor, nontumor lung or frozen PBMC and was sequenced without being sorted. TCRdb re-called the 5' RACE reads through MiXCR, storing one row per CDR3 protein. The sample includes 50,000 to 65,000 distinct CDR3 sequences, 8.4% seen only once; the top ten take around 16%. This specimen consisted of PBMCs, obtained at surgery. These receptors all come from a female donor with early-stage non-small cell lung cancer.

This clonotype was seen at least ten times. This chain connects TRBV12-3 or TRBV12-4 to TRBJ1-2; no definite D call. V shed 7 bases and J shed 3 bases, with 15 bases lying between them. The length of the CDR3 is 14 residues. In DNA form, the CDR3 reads TGTGCCAGCACCCTCGGGGAGGGAGACTATGGCTACACCTTC. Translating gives CASTLGEGDYGYTF.

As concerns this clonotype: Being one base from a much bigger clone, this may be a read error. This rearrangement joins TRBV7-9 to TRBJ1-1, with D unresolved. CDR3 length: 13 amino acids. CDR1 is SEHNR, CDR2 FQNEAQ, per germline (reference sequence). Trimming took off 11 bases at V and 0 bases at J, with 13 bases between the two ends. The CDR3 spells CAGTGKLNTEAFF. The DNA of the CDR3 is TGTGCCGGCACCGGAAAACTGAACACTGAAGCTTTCTTT.

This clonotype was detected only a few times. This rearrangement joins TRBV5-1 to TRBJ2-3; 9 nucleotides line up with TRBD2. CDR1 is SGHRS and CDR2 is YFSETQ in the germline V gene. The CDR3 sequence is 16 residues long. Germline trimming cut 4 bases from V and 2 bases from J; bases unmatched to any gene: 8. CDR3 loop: CASSLGGRAPTDTQYF. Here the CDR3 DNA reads TGCGCCAGCAGCCTGGGCGGGAGGGCCCCCACAGATACGCAGTATTTT.

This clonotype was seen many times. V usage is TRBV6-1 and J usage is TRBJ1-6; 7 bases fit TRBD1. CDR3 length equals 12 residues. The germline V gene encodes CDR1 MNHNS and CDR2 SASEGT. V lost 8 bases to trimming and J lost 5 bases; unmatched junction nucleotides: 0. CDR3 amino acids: CASQGDNSPLHF. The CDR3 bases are TGTGCCAGCCAGGGGGATAATTCACCCCTCCACTTT.

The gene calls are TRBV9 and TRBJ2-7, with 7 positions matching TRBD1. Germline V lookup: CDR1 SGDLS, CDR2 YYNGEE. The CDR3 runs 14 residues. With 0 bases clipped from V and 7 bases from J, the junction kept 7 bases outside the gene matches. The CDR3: CASSVASQGSEQYF. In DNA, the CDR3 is TGTGCCAGCAGCGTAGCTTCACAGGGGAGTGAGCAGTACTTC. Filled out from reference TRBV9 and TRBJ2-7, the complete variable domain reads DSGVTQTPKHLITATGQRVTLRCSPRSGDLSVYWYQQSLDQGLQFLIQYYNGEERAKGNILERFSAQQFPDLHSELNLSSLELGDSALYFCASSVASQGSEQYFGPGTRLTVT.

The CDR3 spells CASSPPGLHDEQFF. In DNA form, the CDR3 reads TGTGCCAGCAGCCCCCCAGGGCTTCACGATGAGCAGTTCTTC. The chain couples TRBV13 to TRBJ2-1; tentatively, D is TRBD1 (5 bases). The germline V gene has CDR1 PRHDT and CDR2 FYEKMQ (reference sequence). This CDR3 is built from 14 residues. V lost 5 bases and J 8 bases, leaving 16 bases between the germline ends.

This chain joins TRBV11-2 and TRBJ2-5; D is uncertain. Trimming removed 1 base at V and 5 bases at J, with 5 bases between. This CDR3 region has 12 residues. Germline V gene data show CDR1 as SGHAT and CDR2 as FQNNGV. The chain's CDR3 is CASSLVEETQYF. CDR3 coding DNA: TGTGCCAGCAGCTTAGTAGAGGAGACCCAGTACTTC.

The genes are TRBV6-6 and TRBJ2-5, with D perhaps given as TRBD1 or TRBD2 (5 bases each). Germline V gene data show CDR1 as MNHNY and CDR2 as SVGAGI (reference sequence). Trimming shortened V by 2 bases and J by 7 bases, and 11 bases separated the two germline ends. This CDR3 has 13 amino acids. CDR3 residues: CASSYRGQGTQYF. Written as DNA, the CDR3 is TGTGCCAGCAGTTACAGAGGGCAGGGGACCCAGTACTTC.